This T cell receptor beta chain was sequenced for a study of sequential checkpoint blockade in melanoma. Germline CDR1 SGDLS, CDR2 YYNGEE. The CDR3 runs 14 residues. V was clipped by 3 bases and J by 3 bases; unmatched bases: 5. The data were produced by immunoSEQ multiplex PCR, yet TCRdb's version contains in-frame clones alone and is incomplete. The table has about 19,000 clones, over 60% seen once. Indicated treatment: randomized to nivolumab then ipilimumab (arm A) or the reverse (arm B). Live CD3+CD8+ CD19− CD56− cells were sorted from PBMCs. The sample consisted of CD8+ T cells sorted from blood (inferred from file names), taken from a patient given nivolumab and ipilimumab in sequence. This clonotype was obtained from a human donor with melanoma. V gene TRBV9 combines with J gene TRBJ2-7; 8 bases map to TRBD1. The CDR3 nucleotides read TGTGCCAGCAGCGCCGGGACAGGCTACTACGAGCAGTACTTC. Amino acid sequence: CASSAGTGYYEQYF. Variable domain in full (rest from reference TRBV9 and TRBJ2-7): DSGVTQTPKHLITATGQRVTLRCSPRSGDLSVYWYQQSLDQGLQFLIQYYNGEERAKGNILERFSAQQFPDLHSELNLSSLELGDSALYFCASSAGTGYYEQYFGPGTRLTVT.